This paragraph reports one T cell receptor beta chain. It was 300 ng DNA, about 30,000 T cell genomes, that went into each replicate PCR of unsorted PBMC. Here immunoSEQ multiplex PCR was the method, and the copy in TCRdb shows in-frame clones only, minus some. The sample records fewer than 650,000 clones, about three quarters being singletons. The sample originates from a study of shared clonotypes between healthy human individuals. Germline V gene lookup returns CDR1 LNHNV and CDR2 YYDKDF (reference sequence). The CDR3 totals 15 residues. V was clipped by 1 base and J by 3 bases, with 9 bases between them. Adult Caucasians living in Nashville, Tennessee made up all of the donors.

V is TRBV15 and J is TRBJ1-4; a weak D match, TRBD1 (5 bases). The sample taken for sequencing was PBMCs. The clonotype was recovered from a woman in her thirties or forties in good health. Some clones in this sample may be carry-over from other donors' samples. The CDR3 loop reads CATSRVGGPNEKLFF. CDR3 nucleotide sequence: TGTGCCACCAGCAGAGTCGGGGGACCTAATGAAAAACTGTTTTTT.